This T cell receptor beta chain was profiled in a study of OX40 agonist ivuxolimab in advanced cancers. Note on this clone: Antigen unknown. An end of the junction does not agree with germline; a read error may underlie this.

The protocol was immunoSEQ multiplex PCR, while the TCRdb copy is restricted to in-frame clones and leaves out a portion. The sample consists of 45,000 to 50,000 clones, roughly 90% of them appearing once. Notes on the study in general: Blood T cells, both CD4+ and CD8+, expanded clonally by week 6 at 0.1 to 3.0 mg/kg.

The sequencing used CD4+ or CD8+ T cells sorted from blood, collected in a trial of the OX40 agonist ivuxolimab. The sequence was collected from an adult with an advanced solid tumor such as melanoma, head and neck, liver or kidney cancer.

The CDR3 spells CSAGDPGYTF. In nucleotides, the CDR3 is TGCAGTGCTGGAGACCCTGGCTACACCTTC. The chain carries TRBV20-1 and TRBJ1-2; D gene ambiguous. The germline gives CDR1 DFQATT, CDR2 SNEGSKA (reference sequence). This CDR3 is built from 10 residues.